This TCR beta chain was documented in a study of cytomegalovirus exposure and HLA in healthy donors. Study-wide background: In an earlier analysis, 95 million to 140 million unique TCR beta sequences were found from some 200 million T cells.

The PCR made use of 60 Vbeta and 13 Jbeta primers. Here immunoSEQ multiplex PCR was the method, and the copy in TCRdb shows in-frame clones only, minus some. The sample shows 110,000 to 150,000 clones, 65% to 85% of them seen only once. Details on this clone: Its antigen is unidentified.

Findings and limits, study-wide: A few CMV-associated chains were confirmed in vitro to be specific for CMV antigens. Most TCR sequences were uncommon, yet certain public TCRs appeared in many donors. Researchers counted around 180 TCR beta chains as cytomegalovirus-associated.

The CDR3 covers 23 residues. V was clipped by 0 bases and J by 4 bases; unmatched bases: 24. Germline CDR1 is GTSNPN and CDR2 is SVGIG (reference sequence). The J gene is TRBJ2-1, the V gene TRBV30, with 13 bases fitting TRBD2. The sequenced sample was PBMCs. This sequence originates from a male donor in good health and CMV-seronegative. The CDR3 reads CAWSVQGVRMRTSGGQSYNEQFF. The CDR3 coding sequence is TGTGCCTGGAGTGTACAGGGGGTTCGGATGCGGACTAGCGGGGGCCAATCTTACAATGAGCAGTTCTTC.